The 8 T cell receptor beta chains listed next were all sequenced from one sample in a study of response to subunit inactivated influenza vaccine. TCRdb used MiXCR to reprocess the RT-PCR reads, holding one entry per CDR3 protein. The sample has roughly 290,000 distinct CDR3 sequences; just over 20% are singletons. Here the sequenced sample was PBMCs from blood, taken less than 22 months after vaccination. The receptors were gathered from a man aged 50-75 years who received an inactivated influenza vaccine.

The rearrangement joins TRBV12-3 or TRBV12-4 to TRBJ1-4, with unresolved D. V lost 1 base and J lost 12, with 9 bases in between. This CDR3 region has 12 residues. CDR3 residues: CASSLGGRQLFF. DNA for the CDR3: TGTGCCAGCAGTTTAGGGGGAAGACAACTGTTTTTT.

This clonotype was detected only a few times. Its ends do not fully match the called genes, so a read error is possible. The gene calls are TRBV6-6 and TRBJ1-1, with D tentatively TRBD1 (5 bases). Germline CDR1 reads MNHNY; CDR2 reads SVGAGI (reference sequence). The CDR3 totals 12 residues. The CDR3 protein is CASSYYTAGAAF. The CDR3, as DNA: TGTGCCAGCAGTTATTACACAGCCGGGGCGGCCTTT.

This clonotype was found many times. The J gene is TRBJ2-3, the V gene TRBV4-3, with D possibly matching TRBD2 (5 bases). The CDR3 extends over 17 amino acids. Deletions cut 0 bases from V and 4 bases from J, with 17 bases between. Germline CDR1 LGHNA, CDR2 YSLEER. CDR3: CASSQDGGTRGSDTQYF. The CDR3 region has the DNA TGCGCCAGCAGCCAAGATGGCGGCACACGGGGATCAGATACGCAGTATTTT.

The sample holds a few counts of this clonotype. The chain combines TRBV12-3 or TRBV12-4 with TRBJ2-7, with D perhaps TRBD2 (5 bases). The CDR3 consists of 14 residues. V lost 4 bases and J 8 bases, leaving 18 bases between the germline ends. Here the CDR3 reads CASSSFQMRDQQYF. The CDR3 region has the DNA TGTGCCAGCAGTTCCTTCCAGATGAGGGATCAGCAGTACTTC.

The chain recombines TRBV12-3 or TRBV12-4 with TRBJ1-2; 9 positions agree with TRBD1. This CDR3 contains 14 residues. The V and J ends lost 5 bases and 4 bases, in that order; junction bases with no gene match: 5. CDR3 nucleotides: TGTGCCAGCAGTGGCCCGACAGGGGGCTATGGCTACACCTTC. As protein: CASSGPTGGYGYTF.

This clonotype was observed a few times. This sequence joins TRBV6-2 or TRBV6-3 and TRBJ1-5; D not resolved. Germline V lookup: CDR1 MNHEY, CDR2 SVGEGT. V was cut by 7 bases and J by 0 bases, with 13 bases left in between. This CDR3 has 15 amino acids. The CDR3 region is CASTGRTYSNQPQHF. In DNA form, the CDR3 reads TGTGCCAGCACAGGCAGAACATATAGCAATCAGCCCCAGCATTTT.

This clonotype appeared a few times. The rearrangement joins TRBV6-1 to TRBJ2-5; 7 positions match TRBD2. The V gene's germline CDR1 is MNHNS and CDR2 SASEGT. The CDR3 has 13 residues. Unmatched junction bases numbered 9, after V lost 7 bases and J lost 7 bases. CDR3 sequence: CASTAGTGGTQYF. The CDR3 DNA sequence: TGTGCCAGCACCGCCGGGACGGGAGGGACCCAGTACTTC.

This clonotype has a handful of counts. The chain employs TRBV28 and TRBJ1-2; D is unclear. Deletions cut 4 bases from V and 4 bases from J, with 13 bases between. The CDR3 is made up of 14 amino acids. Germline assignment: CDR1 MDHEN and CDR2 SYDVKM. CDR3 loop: CASSSEVTFYGYTF. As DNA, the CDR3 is TGTGCCAGCAGTTCCGAGGTGACTTTCTATGGCTACACCTTC.